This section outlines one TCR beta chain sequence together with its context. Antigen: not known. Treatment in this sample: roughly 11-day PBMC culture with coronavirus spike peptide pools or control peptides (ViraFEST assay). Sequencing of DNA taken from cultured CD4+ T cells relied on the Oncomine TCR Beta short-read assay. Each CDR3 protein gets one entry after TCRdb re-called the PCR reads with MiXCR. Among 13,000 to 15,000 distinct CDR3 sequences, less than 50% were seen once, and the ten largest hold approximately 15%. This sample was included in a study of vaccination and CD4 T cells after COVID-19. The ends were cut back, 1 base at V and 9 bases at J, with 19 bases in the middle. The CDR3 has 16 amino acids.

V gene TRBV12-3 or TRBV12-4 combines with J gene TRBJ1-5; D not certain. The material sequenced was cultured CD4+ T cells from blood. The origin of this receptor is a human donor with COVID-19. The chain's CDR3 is CASSLGPVARLGPQHF. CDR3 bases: TGTGCCAGCAGTTTAGGACCGGTGGCCCGGCTAGGGCCCCAGCATTTT.